One TCR beta chain is described in this entry. The data belong to a study of regulatory T cells in long-lasting Graves disease. The V end lost 4 bases, the J end lost 5 bases, and 15 bases lay between the germline ends. The CDR3 consists of 14 residues. CDR1 is SEHNR and CDR2 is FQNEAQ in the germline V gene (reference sequence). Time point denoted: newly diagnosed GD, antithyroid drugs for less than 3 months. From PBMCs, RNA was extracted and then used to make the TCR library. The TCR beta library used iRepertoire HTBI primers with Arm-PCR amplification of CDR3. TCRdb used MiXCR to reprocess the multiplex PCR reads, holding one entry per CDR3 protein. The table records around 400,000 distinct CDR3 sequences, 15% of them present only once. This sample also belongs to another study, concerning T cells in Graves' hyperthyroidism and ophthalmopathy. That publication notes: Uncontrolled infection, other autoimmune disease, pregnancy or lactation led to exclusion.

The TCR sequence derives from a woman in her thirties or forties with Graves disease. The chain links TRBV7-9 to TRBJ2-7; the D call may be TRBD1 or TRBD2 (5 bases each). The sequenced sample was peripheral blood mononuclear cells (PBMCs), obtained at new diagnosis, from a patient treated with antithyroid drugs. The CDR3 protein is CASSSSGRLNEQYF. CDR3 in DNA: TGTGCCAGCAGCTCCTCGGGACGCCTGAACGAGCAGTACTTC.